A selection of T cell receptor delta chains follows, all from one sample in a study of gamma-delta T cells after stem cell transplantation. TCRdb re-called the RT-PCR reads using CATT. There are about 1,700 delta-chain clones in the sample; roughly 45% occur only once, and just over 50% lies in the top ten. What was sequenced was gamma-delta T cells. Every receptor here comes from a human donor. It is not recorded whose cells these are; they may come from a transplant donor. The CDR3 runs from the conserved cysteine through the conserved F or W. Fields, in order: D gene, clone size, J gene, V gene, CDR3 protein, CDR3 DNA. The D gene is left open where the match is weak. Only part of the rows carry a size: once, few, many, or a class if the clone is expanded.

>TRDD3|medium-sized|TRDJ1|TRDV2
CACDPVLGDTPLYTDKLIF
TGTGCCTGTGACCCAGTACTGGGGGATACGCCTTTGTACACCGATAAACTCATCTTT
>TRDD3|.|TRDJ1|TRDV2
CACDLLGLDKLIF
TGTGCCTGTGACCTACTGGGGCTAGATAAACTCATCTTT
>.|.|TRDJ3|TRDV2
CACDKILEGLSSWDTRQMFF
TGTGCCTGTGACAAGATCCTTGAGGGTCTGAGCTCCTGGGACACCCGACAGATGTTTTTC
>TRDD3|few|TRDJ3|TRDV2
CACDTSGLGGPLGSSWDTRQMFF
TGTGCCTGTGACACCTCGGGTCTGGGGGGTCCACTCGGTTCCTCCTGGGACACCCGACAGATGTTTTTC
>.|few|TRDJ3|TRDV2
CACDTAGPSSWDTRQMFF
TGTGCCTGTGACACCGCGGGACCAAGCTCCTGGGACACCCGACAGATGTTTTTC
>TRDD3|few|TRDJ1|TRDV2
CACDSVLGDTRTDKLIF
TGTGCCTGTGACTCAGTACTGGGGGATACGCGCACCGATAAACTCATCTTT